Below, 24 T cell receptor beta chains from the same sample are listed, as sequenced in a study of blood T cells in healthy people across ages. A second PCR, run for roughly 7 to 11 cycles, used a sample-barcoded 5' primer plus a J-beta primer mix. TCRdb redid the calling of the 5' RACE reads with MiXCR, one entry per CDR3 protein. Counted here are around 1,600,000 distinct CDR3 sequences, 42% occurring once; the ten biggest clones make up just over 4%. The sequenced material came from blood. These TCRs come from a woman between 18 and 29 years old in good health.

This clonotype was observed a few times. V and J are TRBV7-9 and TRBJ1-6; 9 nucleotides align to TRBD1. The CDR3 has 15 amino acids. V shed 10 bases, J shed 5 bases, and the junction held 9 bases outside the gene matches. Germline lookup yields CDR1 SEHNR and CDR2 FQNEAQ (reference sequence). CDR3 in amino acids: CATTLTGGDNSPLHF. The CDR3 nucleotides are TGTGCCACCACTCTTACAGGGGGCGATAATTCACCCCTCCACTTT.

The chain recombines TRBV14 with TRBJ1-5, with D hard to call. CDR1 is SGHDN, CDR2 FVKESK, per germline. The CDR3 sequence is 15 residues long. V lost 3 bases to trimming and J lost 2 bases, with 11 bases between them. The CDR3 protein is CASSQSRFGNQPQHF. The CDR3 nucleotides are TGTGCCAGCAGCCAGTCGCGGTTTGGCAATCAGCCCCAGCATTTT. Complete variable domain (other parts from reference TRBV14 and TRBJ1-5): EAGVTQFPSHSVIEKGQTVTLRCDPISGHDNLYWYRRVMGKEIKFLLHFVKESKQDESGMPNNRFLAERTGGTYSTLKVQPAELEDSGVYFCASSQSRFGNQPQHFGDGTRLSIL.

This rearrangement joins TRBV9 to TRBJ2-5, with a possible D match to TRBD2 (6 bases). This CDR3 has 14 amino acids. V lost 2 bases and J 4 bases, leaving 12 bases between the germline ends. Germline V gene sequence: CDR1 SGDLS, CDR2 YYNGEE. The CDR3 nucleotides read TGTGCCAGCAGCGTTACTAGCAGTTCAGAGACCCAGTACTTC. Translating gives CASSVTSSSETQYF.

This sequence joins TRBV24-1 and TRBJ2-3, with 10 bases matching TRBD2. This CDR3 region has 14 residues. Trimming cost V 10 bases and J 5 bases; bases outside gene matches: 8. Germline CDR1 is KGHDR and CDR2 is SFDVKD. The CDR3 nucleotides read TGTGCCACTGGCCCTAGCGGGAGTGTAGATACGCAGTATTTT. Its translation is CATGPSGSVDTQYF.

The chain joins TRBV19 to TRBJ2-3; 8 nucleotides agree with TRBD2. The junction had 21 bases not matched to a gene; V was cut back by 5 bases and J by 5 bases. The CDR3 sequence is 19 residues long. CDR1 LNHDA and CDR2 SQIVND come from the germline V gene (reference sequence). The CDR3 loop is CASSLSPLRSGGQGDTQYF. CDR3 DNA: TGTGCCAGTAGTCTCTCACCCCTTCGATCGGGGGGGCAGGGAGATACGCAGTATTTT. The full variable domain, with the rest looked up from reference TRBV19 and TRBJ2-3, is DGGITQSPKYLFRKEGQNVTLSCEQNLNHDAMYWYRQDPGQGLRLIYYSQIVNDFQKGDIAEGYSVSREKKESFPLTVTSAQKNPTAFYLCASSLSPLRSGGQGDTQYFGPGTRLTVL.

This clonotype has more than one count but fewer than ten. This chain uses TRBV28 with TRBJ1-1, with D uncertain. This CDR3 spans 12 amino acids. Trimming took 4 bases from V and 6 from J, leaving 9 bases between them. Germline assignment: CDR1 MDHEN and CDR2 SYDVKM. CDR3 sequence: CASSSGRPEAFF. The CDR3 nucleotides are TGTGCCAGCAGTTCCGGAAGGCCTGAAGCTTTCTTT.

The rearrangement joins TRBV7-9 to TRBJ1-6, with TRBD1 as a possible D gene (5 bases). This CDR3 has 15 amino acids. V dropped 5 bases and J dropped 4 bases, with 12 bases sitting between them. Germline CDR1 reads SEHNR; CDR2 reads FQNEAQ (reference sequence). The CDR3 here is CASSHRDGYNSPLHF. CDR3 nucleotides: TGTGCCAGCAGCCATCGGGACGGATATAATTCACCCCTCCACTTT.

The CDR3 here is CASSLDVLSYNEQFF. The CDR3 DNA reads as TGTGCCAGCAGCTTAGACGTACTTTCGTACAATGAGCAGTTCTTC. This chain connects TRBV7-3 to TRBJ2-1; D not resolved. Germline V gene data show CDR1 as SGHTA and CDR2 as FQGTGA. The CDR3 is 15 amino acids. Trimming shortened V by 2 bases and J by 4 bases, and 12 bases separated the two germline ends.

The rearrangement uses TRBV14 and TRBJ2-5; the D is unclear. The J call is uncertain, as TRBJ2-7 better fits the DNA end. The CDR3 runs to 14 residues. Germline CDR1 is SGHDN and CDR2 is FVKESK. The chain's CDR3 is CASSRAGFPYEQYF. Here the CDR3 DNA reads TGTGCCAGCAGCCGGGCAGGCTTCCCCTACGAGCAGTACTTC.

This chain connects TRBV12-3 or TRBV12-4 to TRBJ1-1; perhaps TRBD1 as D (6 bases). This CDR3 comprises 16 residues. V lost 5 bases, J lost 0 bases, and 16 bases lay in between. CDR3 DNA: TGTGCCAGCAGTCAAGACAGCGGGGGCATGAACACTGAAGCTTTCTTT. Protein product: CASSQDSGGMNTEAFF.

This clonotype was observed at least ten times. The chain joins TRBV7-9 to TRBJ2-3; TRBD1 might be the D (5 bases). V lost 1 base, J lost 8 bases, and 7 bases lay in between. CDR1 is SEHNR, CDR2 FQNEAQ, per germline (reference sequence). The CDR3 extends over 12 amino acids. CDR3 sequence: CASSLEGVTQYF. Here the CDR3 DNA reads TGTGCCAGCAGCTTAGAAGGGGTTACGCAGTATTTT.

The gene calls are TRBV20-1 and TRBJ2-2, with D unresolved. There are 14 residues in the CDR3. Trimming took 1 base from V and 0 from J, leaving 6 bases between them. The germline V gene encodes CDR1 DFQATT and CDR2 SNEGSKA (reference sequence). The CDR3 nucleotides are TGCAGTGCTAGAGTCCTCGCGAACACCGGGGAGCTGTTTTTT. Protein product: CSARVLANTGELFF.

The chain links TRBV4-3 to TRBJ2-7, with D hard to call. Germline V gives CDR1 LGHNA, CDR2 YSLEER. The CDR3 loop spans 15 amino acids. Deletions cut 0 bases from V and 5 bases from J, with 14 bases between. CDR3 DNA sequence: TGCGCCAGCAGCCAAGAGCTCCCAGGCTTCCACGAGCAGTACTTC. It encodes CASSQELPGFHEQYF.

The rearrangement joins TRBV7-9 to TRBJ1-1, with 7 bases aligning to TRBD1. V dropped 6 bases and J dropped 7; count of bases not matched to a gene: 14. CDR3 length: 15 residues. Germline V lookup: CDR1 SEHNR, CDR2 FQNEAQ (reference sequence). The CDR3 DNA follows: TGTGCCAGCAGACCAGAATCGACAGGGCCTATTGAAGCTTTCTTT. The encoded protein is CASRPESTGPIEAFF.

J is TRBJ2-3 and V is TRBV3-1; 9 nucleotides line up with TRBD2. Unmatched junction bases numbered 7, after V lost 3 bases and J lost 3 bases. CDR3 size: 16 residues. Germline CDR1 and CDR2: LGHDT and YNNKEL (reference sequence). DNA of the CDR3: TGTGCCAGCAGCCAGCGGGGGGGCGATTGGACAGATACGCAGTATTTT. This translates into CASSQRGGDWTDTQYF.

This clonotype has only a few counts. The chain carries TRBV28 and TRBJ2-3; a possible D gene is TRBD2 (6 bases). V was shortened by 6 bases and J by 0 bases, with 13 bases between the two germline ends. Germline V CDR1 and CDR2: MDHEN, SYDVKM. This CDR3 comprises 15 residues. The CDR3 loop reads CASSQIAVSTDTQYF. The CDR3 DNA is TGTGCCAGCAGCCAAATAGCGGTTAGCACAGATACGCAGTATTTT. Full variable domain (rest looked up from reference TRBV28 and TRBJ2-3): DVKVTQSSRYLVKRTGEKVFLECVQDMDHENMFWYRQDPGLGLRLIYFSYDVKMKEKGDIPEGYSVSREKKERFSLILESASTNQTSMYLCASSQIAVSTDTQYFGPGTRLTVL.

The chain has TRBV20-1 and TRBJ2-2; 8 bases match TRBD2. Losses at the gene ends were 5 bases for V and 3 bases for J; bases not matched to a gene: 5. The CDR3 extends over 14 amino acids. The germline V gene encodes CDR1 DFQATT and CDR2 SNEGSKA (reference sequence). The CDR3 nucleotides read TGCAGTGCTTTTCCCGGGGGGGACACCGGGGAGCTGTTTTTT. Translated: CSAFPGGDTGELFF.

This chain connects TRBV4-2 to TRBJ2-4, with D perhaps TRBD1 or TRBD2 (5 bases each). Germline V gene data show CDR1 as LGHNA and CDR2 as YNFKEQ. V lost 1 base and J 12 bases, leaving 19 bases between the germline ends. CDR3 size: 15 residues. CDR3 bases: TGTGCCAGCAGCCAAGTTGGCAGGGCGAGGGCAAATCAGTACTTC. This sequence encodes CASSQVGRARANQYF.

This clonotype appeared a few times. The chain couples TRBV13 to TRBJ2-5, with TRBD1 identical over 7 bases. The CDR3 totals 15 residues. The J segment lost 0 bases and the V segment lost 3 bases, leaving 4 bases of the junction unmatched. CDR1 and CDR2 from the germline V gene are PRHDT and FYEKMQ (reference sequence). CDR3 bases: TGTGCCAGCAGCTTCTCCGGGACAGACCAAGAGACCCAGTACTTC. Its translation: CASSFSGTDQETQYF.

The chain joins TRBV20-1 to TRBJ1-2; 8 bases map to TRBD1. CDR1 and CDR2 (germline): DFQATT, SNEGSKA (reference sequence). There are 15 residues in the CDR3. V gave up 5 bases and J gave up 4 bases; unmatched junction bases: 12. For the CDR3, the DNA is TGCAGTGCTTTCGGGACAGGCACGCTAGGCTATGGCTACACCTTC. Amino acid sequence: CSAFGTGTLGYGYTF.

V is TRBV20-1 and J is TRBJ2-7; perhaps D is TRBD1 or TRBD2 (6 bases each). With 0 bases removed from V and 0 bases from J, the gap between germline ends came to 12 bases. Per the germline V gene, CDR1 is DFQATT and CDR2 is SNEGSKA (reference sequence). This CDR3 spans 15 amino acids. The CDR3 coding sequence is TGCAGTGCTAGAGATCGAAGGGGGGCCTCCTACGAGCAGTACTTC. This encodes CSARDRRGASYEQYF.

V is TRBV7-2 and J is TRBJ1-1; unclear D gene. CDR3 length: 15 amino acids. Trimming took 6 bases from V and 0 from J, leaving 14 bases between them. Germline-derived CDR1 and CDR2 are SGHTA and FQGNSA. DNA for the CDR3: TGTGCCAGCAGAAGACAATCGGAGGTGAACACTGAAGCTTTCTTT. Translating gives CASRRQSEVNTEAFF.

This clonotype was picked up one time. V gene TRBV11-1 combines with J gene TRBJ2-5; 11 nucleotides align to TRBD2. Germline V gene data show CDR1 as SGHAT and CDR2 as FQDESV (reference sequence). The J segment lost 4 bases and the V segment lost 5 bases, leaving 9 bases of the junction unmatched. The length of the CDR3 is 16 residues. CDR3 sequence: CASSPRGLAGGETQYF. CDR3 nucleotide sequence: TGTGCCAGCAGCCCTAGAGGGCTAGCGGGAGGAGAGACCCAGTACTTC.

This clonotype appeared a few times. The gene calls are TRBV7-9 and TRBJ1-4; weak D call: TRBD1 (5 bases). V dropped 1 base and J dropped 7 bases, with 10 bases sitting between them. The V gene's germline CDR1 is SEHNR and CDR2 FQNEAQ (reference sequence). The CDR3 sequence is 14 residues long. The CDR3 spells CASSLVGRSEKLFF. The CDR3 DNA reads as TGTGCCAGCAGCTTAGTGGGGCGAAGTGAAAAACTGTTTTTT.